A selection of T cell receptor beta chains follows, all from one sample in a study of T-cell reconstitution after alpha-beta-depleted transplantation in children. Using its own MiXCR run on the PCR reads, TCRdb lists one record per CDR3 protein. Here the sample spans some 520,000 distinct CDR3 sequences, approximately 32% being singletons. This specimen consisted of PBMCs from the stem cell graft donor, obtained from the stem cell graft. The receptors shown here come from a human donor who donated a stem cell graft to a child with aplastic anemia. Each CDR3 is given with its conserved first and last residue. Each record gives: J gene, clone size, V gene, D gene, CDR3 DNA, CDR3 protein. D genes are given only for firm matches. Where a row states a size, it is once, few, many or the class of an expanded clone; other rows omit it.

>TRBJ1-5|NA|TRBV27|NA
TGTGCCAGCAGTTCTCTAGGGGACAATCAGCCCCAGCATTTT
CASSSLGDNQPQHF
>TRBJ2-3|NA|TRBV7-9|TRBD2
TGTGCCAGCAGCAACGGACTAGCAGGCCTCACAGATACGCAGTATTTT
CASSNGLAGLTDTQYF
>TRBJ2-7|few|TRBV5-4|TRBD2
TGTGCCAGCAGCGATGCGGGAGGGCCTTACGAGCAGTACTTC
CASSDAGGPYEQYF
>TRBJ2-7|NA|TRBV28|NA
TGTGCCAGCAGTCCTCCCTCGGACGAGCAGTACTTC
CASSPPSDEQYF
>TRBJ2-6|NA|TRBV7-9|NA
TGTGCCAGCAGCTTAGGAACCAGTCTGGCTTTC
CASSLGTSLAF
>TRBJ2-7|NA|TRBV4-2|TRBD2
TGTGCCAGCAGCCAAGAAGGTAGCGGGAGCTACGAGCAGTACTTC
CASSQEGSGSYEQYF
>TRBJ1-5|NA|TRBV5-6|NA
TGTGCCAGCAGCCCGGCCGCGTCGCGAGACTTTAGCAATCAGCCCCAGCATTTT
CASSPAASRDFSNQPQHF
>TRBJ1-4|NA|TRBV5-5|NA
TGTGCCAGCAGCTTGGAGGCTCGGGAGGATGAAAAACTGTTTTTT
CASSLEAREDEKLFF
>TRBJ2-5|NA|TRBV21-1|NA
TGTGCCAGCAGCAAAAATCTCGAGCGGGTCGACCAAGAGACCCAGTACTTC
CASSKNLERVDQETQYF
>TRBJ2-2|NA|TRBV4-3|NA
TGCGCCAGCAGCCAAGAGCCTGGGGACACCGGGGAGCTGTTTTTT
CASSQEPGDTGELFF
>TRBJ2-4|NA|TRBV27|NA
TGTGCCAGCAGCCCCGTGGCCAAAAACATTCAGTACTTC
CASSPVAKNIQYF
>TRBJ2-2|many|TRBV6-1|TRBD1
TGTGCCAGCACCCCGGGACAGCCGAACACCGGGGAGCTGTTTTTT
CASTPGQPNTGELFF
>TRBJ1-1|few|TRBV7-9|TRBD1
TGTGCCAGCAGCTTAGCATCGACAGGGAGGGACACTGAAGCTTTCTTT
CASSLASTGRDTEAFF
>TRBJ2-5|NA|TRBV5-4|TRBD2
TGTGCCAGCAGTTTCGGGGGGGCAGGGAAGACCGGCGAGGGGACCCAGTACTTC
CASSFGGAGKTGEGTQYF
>TRBJ2-7|NA|TRBV2|TRBD2
TGTGCCAGCAGAGAGACTAGCGGGATTGCCGAGCAGTACTTC
CASRETSGIAEQYF
>TRBJ1-4|NA|TRBV12-3/TRBV12-4|NA
TGTGCCAGCAGTCCTTTGTGGGCAACTAATGAAAAACTGTTTTTT
CASSPLWATNEKLFF
>TRBJ1-2|NA|TRBV6-1|NA
TGTGCCAGCAGTCCGATGGGTCGGTATGGCTACACCTTC
CASSPMGRYGYTF
>TRBJ2-1|NA|TRBV15|TRBD2
TGTGCCACCAGTACACTAGCGGGAGGCATCAATGAGCAGTTCTTC
CATSTLAGGINEQFF
>TRBJ2-3|NA|TRBV20-1|NA
TGCAGTGCTAGAGACCTAGCGCCCGGCGCAGATACGCAGTATTTT
CSARDLAPGADTQYF
>TRBJ1-1|NA|TRBV20-1|NA
TGCAGTGCTCTTGATTCGAACACTGAAGCTTTCTTT
CSALDSNTEAFF
>TRBJ2-1|NA|TRBV4-3|NA
TGCGCCAGCAGCCAAGATAGTACATCGAGCTCCTACAATGAGCAGTTCTTC
CASSQDSTSSSYNEQFF
>TRBJ2-3|NA|TRBV6-2/TRBV6-3|TRBD2
TGTGCCAGCAGTTCATGGGGCGGGTCGGCGGGAGGAACGCAGTATTTT
CASSSWGGSAGGTQYF